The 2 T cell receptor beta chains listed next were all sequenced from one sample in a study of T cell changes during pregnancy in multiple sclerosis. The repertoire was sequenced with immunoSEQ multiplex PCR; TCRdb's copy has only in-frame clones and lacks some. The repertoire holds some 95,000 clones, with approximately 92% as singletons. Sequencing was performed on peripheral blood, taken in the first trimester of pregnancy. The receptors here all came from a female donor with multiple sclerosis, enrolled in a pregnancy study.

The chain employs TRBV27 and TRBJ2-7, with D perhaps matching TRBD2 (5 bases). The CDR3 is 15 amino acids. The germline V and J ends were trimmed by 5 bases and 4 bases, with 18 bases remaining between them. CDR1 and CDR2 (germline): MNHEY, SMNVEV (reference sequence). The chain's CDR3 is CASSRGLGLIYEQYF. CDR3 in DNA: TGTGCCAGCAGTCGGGGTTTGGGTTTAATATACGAGCAGTACTTC.

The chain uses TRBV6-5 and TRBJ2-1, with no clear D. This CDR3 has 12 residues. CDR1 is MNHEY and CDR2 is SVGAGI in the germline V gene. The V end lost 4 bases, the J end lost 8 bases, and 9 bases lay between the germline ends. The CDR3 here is CASSFSRYEQFF. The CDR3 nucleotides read TGTGCCAGCAGTTTCTCACGGTATGAGCAGTTCTTC.